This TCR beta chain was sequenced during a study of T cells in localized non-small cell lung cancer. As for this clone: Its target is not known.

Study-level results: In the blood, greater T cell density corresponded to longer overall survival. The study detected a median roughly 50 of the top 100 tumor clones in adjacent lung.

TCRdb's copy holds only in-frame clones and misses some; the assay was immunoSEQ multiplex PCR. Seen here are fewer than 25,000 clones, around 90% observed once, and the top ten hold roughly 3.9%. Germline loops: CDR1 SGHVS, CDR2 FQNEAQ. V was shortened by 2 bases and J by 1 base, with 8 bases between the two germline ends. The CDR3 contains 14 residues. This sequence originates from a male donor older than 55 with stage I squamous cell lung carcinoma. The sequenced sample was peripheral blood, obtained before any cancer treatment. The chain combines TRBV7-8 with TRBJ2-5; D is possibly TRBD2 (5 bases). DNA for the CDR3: TGTGCCAGCAGCTTAAGGAGGACCCAAGAGACCCAGTACTTC. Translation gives CASSLRRTQETQYF.